This T cell receptor (beta chain) was documented in a study of shared clonotypes between healthy human individuals. Broader study findings: Blood was the only sampled material, and tissue repertoires likely differ. Generation probabilities of non-shared clonotypes were lower (relative to those shared by all four donors). Sharing across a few donors was seen in 5% to 5.5% of naive CD4 clonotypes.

Replicate sorted-subset PCRs were loaded with around 220 ng DNA, 29,000 or so T cell genomes. Libraries were prepared by immunoSEQ multiplex PCR; TCRdb keeps only in-frame clonotypes and omits some of them. The sample contains roughly 640,000 clones, approximately 74% of which appear only once. As regards this clone: Its antigen remains unknown.

Germline V gene lookup returns CDR1 MNHEY and CDR2 SMNVEV (reference sequence). The CDR3 totals 15 residues. V was trimmed by 3 bases and J by 4 bases, leaving 13 bases between them. This rearrangement joins TRBV27 to TRBJ2-1; D is undetermined. The TCR was taken from a woman under 40 in good health. Sequencing input: memory CD4+ T cells sorted from blood. Subset here: CD45RA-negative fraction. The CDR3 spells CASSFRSPSYNEQFF. CDR3 coding DNA: TGTGCCAGCAGTTTTCGGAGCCCCTCTTACAATGAGCAGTTCTTC.